This T cell receptor (beta chain) was sequenced in a study of shared clonotypes between healthy human individuals. Using immunoSEQ multiplex PCR, the repertoire was profiled, and TCRdb retains in-frame clones only, with some absent. The table has a few hundred thousand clones, approximately 70% seen once; the top ten hold more than 9.5%. This clonotype was obtained from a man younger than 40 in good health. Sequenced material: memory CD4+ T cells sorted from blood. Subset noted: CD45RA-negative fraction.

The CDR3: CASSFLAGDTQYF. The CDR3 DNA follows: TGCGCCAGCAGCTTCCTAGCGGGAGATACGCAGTATTTT. This chain connects TRBV5-1 to TRBJ2-3, with TRBD2 matching 8 bases. Germline CDR1 is SGHRS and CDR2 is YFSETQ. This CDR3 has 13 amino acids. V trimming: 2 bases; J trimming: 5 bases; junction bases outside the gene matches: 1.